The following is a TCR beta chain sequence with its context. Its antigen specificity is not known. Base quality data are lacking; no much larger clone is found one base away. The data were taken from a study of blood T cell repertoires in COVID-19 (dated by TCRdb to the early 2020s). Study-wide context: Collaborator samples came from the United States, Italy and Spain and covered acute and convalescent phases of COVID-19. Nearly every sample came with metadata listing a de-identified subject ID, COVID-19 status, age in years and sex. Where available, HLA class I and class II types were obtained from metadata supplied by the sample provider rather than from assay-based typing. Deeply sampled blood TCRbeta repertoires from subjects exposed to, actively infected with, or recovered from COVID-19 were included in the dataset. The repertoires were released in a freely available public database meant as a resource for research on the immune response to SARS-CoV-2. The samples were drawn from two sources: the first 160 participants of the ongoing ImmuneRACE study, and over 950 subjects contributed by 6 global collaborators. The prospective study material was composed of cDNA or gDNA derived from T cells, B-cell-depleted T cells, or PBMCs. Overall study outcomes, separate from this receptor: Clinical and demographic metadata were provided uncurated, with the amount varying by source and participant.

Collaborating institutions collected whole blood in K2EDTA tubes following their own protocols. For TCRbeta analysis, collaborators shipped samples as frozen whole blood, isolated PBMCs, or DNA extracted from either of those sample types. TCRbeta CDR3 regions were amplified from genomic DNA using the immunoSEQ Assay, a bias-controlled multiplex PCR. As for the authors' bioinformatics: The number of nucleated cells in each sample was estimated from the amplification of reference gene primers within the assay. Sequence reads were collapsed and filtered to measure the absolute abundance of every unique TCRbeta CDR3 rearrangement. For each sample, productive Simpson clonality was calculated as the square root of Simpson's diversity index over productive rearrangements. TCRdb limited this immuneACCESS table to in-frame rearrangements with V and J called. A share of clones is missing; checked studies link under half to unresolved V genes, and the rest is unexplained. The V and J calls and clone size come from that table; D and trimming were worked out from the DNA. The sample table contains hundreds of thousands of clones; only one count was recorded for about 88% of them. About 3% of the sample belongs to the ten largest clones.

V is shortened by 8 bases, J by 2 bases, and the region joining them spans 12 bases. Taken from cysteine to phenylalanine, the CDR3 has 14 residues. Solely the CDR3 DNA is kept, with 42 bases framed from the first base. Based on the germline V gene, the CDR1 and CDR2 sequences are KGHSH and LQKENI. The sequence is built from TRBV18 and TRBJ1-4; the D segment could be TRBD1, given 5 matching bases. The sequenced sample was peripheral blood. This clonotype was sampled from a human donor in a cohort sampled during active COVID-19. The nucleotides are TGTGCCAGCGATACAGGTGGTACTAATGAAAAACTGTTTTTT. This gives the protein CASDTGGTNEKLFF.